These 22 T cell receptor beta chains originate from one sample sequenced in a study of T cells after yellow fever vaccination. TCRdb re-called the 5' RACE reads through MiXCR, storing one row per CDR3 protein. Of 200,000 to 300,000 distinct CDR3 sequences in the sample, less than 9% were seen once. The material sequenced was CD4+ T cells sorted from PBMCs, taken 15 days after the yellow fever booster vaccination. The receptors derive from a man aged 25 to 45 who received the YFV17D yellow fever vaccine.

The V call is TRBV19, the J call TRBJ2-1; perhaps D is TRBD1 or TRBD2 (5 bases each). CDR3 length: 15 residues. Germline lookup yields CDR1 LNHDA and CDR2 SQIVND (reference sequence). V lost 3 bases and J 9 bases, leaving 18 bases between the germline ends. The CDR3 region is CASSIRRVKGPEQFF. CDR3 DNA: TGTGCCAGTAGTATCCGTCGAGTAAAGGGACCTGAGCAGTTCTTC.

This clonotype was observed at least ten times. V usage is TRBV28 and J usage is TRBJ2-1; D remains ambiguous. The length of the CDR3 is 12 residues. The germline gives CDR1 MDHEN, CDR2 SYDVKM. The V gene lost 6 bases and the J gene lost 9 bases, with 12 bases spanning the gap. CDR3 sequence: CASSSSKLEQFF. Written as DNA, the CDR3 is TGTGCCAGCAGCTCGAGCAAACTTGAGCAGTTCTTC. Full variable domain (remainder filled in from reference TRBV28 and TRBJ2-1): DVKVTQSSRYLVKRTGEKVFLECVQDMDHENMFWYRQDPGLGLRLIYFSYDVKMKEKGDIPEGYSVSREKKERFSLILESASTNQTSMYLCASSSSKLEQFFGPGTRLTVL.

The chain combines TRBV5-1 with TRBJ2-3; a weak D match, TRBD1 (5 bases). The germline gives CDR1 SGHRS, CDR2 YFSETQ. The V end was cut by 4 bases, the J end by 4 bases, with 10 bases between. This CDR3 has 13 residues. The CDR3 DNA follows: TGCGCCAGCAGCCCCAGGGCCTCAGATACGCAGTATTTT. Protein: CASSPRASDTQYF.

The chain links TRBV18 to TRBJ2-1, with 8 bases that match TRBD2. The germline V gene encodes CDR1 KGHSH and CDR2 LQKENI. J gave up 5 bases and V 5 bases, and 2 bases lay outside the gene matches. The CDR3 has 13 residues. The CDR3 loop is CASSAGGNNEQFF. CDR3 bases: TGTGCCAGCTCAGCGGGAGGTAACAATGAGCAGTTCTTC.

A few counts support this clonotype. The chain recombines TRBV10-3 with TRBJ2-3; D gene unclear. This CDR3 has 13 amino acids. The V end lost 6 bases, the J end lost 5 bases, and 12 bases lay between the germline ends. Germline CDR1 ENHRY, CDR2 SYGVKD. CDR3 sequence reads: CAIRVSLEDTQYF. CDR3 nucleotides: TGTGCCATCAGAGTGAGCCTCGAAGATACGCAGTATTTT.

In its sample, this clonotype was seen many times. The chain is built from TRBV15 and TRBJ1-1, with D unclear. V dropped 3 bases and J dropped 1 base, with 9 bases sitting between them. This CDR3 has 14 residues. The germline V gene has CDR1 LNHNV and CDR2 YYDKDF (reference sequence). The CDR3 sequence is CATSRNRRNTEAFF. CDR3 in DNA: TGTGCCACCAGCAGGAACCGGAGGAACACTGAAGCTTTCTTT.

This chain joins TRBV7-8 and TRBJ2-1, with 8 bases fitting TRBD2. The CDR3 totals 17 residues. Germline CDR1 is SGHVS and CDR2 is FQNEAQ. V was clipped by 8 bases and J by 1 base; unmatched bases: 13. Here the CDR3 reads CASFFYGSGNSYNEQFF. The CDR3, as DNA: TGTGCCAGCTTCTTTTATGGTAGCGGGAATTCCTACAATGAGCAGTTCTTC.

The chain couples TRBV6-1 to TRBJ2-3, with D possibly being TRBD1 (5 bases). The CDR3 contains 16 residues. Germline lookup yields CDR1 MNHNS and CDR2 SASEGT. V was pared by 5 bases and J by 3 bases, with 18 bases between. The CDR3 is CASSRRQLTNTDTQYF. CDR3 nucleotides: TGTGCCAGCAGTCGACGACAGCTAACTAATACAGATACGCAGTATTTT.

This clonotype was seen repeatedly, ten times or more. The CDR3 coding sequence is TGTGCCAGCAGCTCCAGGACAGGCTACGAGCAGTACTTC. Amino acid sequence: CASSSRTGYEQYF. This chain uses TRBV7-2 with TRBJ2-7; TRBD1 matches at 7 bases. The germline V gene encodes CDR1 SGHTA and CDR2 FQGNSA. Germline trimming cut 4 bases from V and 3 bases from J; bases unmatched to any gene: 3. The CDR3 runs to 13 residues. The entire variable domain, with the rest obtained from reference TRBV7-2 and TRBJ2-7, is as follows: GAGVSQSPSNKVTEKGKDVELRCDPISGHTALYWYRQSLGQGLEFLIYFQGNSAPDKSGLPSDRFSAERTGGSVSTLTIQRTQQEDSAVYLCASSSRTGYEQYFGPGTRLTVT.

The J gene is TRBJ2-1, the V gene TRBV28, with D uncertain. Germline CDR1 MDHEN, CDR2 SYDVKM. V lost 2 bases, J lost 3 bases, and 11 bases lay in between. The CDR3 consists of 15 residues. This chain's CDR3 is CASSLMSSFYNEQFF. The DNA for the CDR3 is TGTGCCAGCAGTTTAATGAGCAGTTTCTACAATGAGCAGTTCTTC.

The chain combines TRBV6-5 with TRBJ2-7, with D tentatively TRBD1 or TRBD2 (5 bases each). The CDR3 sequence is 14 residues long. Looked up from germline, CDR1 is MNHEY and CDR2 is SVGAGI. The V gene lost 6 bases and the J gene lost 2 bases, with 14 bases spanning the gap. CDR3 coding DNA: TGTGCCAGCAGCCAATGGGACGGCACCTACGAGCAGTACTTC. This translates into CASSQWDGTYEQYF.

This clonotype was seen a few times. V is TRBV3-1 and J is TRBJ1-5; D remains ambiguous. With 0 bases removed from V and 10 bases from J, the gap between germline ends came to 13 bases. The CDR3 is 14 residues long. Germline V gene sequence: CDR1 LGHDT, CDR2 YNNKEL (reference sequence). The CDR3 sequence: CASSQEDGRSPQHF. The CDR3 bases are TGTGCCAGCAGCCAAGAGGACGGGAGAAGTCCCCAGCATTTT.

This rearrangement joins TRBV18 to TRBJ2-6, with D possibly TRBD1 on 5 matching bases. The V end lost 3 bases, the J end lost 0 bases, and 9 bases lay between the germline ends. The germline V gene has CDR1 KGHSH and CDR2 LQKENI. This CDR3 has 16 amino acids. Written as DNA, the CDR3 is TGTGCCAGCTCACCCACAGGTTCCTCTGGGGCCAACGTCCTGACTTTC. Amino acid sequence: CASSPTGSSGANVLTF. The full variable domain, in which reference TRBV18 and TRBJ2-6 provide the parts outside the CDR3, is NAGVMQNPRHLVRRRGQEARLRCSPMKGHSHVYWYRQLPEEGLKFMVYLQKENIIDESGMPKERFSAEFPKEGPSILRIQQVVRGDSAAYFCASSPTGSSGANVLTFGAGSRLTVL.

The chain is built from TRBV7-2 and TRBJ2-1, with 7 bases matching TRBD2. Germline trimming cut 5 bases from V and 4 bases from J; bases unmatched to any gene: 8. Germline CDR1 SGHTA, CDR2 FQGNSA. This CDR3 comprises 15 residues. The CDR3 DNA sequence: TGTGCCAGCAGCCCCCGGGACTACCCATACAATGAGCAGTTCTTC. Amino acid sequence: CASSPRDYPYNEQFF.

CDR3 in DNA: TGCGCCAGCACCCCACGGACTAGCGGGGCTTACGAGCAGTACTTC. Its translation is CASTPRTSGAYEQYF. V and J are TRBV23-1 and TRBJ2-7, with TRBD2 matching over 12 bases. Being an ORF, TRBV23-1 has a function that is uncertain. The junction had 8 bases not matched to a gene; V was cut back by 7 bases and J by 4 bases. This CDR3 region has 15 residues.

This clonotype was counted many times. V gene TRBV5-1 combines with J gene TRBJ2-3, with D hard to call. The germline V and J ends were trimmed by 1 base and 4 bases, with 10 bases remaining between them. The germline V gene has CDR1 SGHRS and CDR2 YFSETQ. The CDR3 has 14 amino acids. The CDR3 loop reads CASSLFGVADTQYF. The CDR3, as DNA: TGCGCCAGCAGCTTGTTCGGTGTTGCAGATACGCAGTATTTT.

The rearrangement links TRBV2 to TRBJ2-5; tentatively, D is TRBD1 or TRBD2 (6 bases each). Per the germline V gene, CDR1 is SNHLY and CDR2 is FYNNEI. The length of the CDR3 is 14 residues. Trimming took off 2 bases at V and 4 bases at J, with 11 bases between the two ends. For the CDR3, the DNA is TGTGCCAGCAGTGAACTGGGGGGCAGAGAGACCCAGTACTTC. Amino acids: CASSELGGRETQYF.

This rearrangement joins TRBV5-6 to TRBJ2-1; 13 nucleotides agree with TRBD2. V was pared by 5 bases and J by 9 bases, with 11 bases of the junction left unmatched. CDR3 length equals 16 residues. Per the germline V gene, CDR1 is SGHDT and CDR2 is YYEEEE. The CDR3 sequence: CASRLLAGGPSSEQFF. CDR3 coding DNA: TGTGCCAGCAGACTACTAGCGGGAGGGCCCTCGAGTGAGCAGTTCTTC.

There are a few counts of this clonotype. The rearrangement joins TRBV29-1 to TRBJ2-1; D is unresolved. The CDR3 sequence is 13 residues long. Trimming pared 1 base from V and 6 bases from J, leaving 10 bases between. Germline lookup yields CDR1 SQVTM and CDR2 ANQGSEA. CDR3 sequence: CSVEVLFGNEQFF. In nucleotides, the CDR3 is TGCAGCGTTGAAGTTTTATTTGGCAATGAGCAGTTCTTC.

This clonotype was detected ten times or more. This chain links TRBV10-3 with TRBJ1-5; 8 bases map to TRBD1. CDR3 length: 15 amino acids. V lost 4 bases to trimming and J lost 2 bases; unmatched junction nucleotides: 4. The germline V gene encodes CDR1 ENHRY and CDR2 SYGVKD. In DNA form, the CDR3 reads TGTGCCATCAGTGGCGGACAGGGCGGCAATCAGCCCCAGCATTTT. This gives the protein CAISGGQGGNQPQHF.

The table lists this clonotype with a few counts. The chain uses TRBV7-9 and TRBJ1-6; D not resolved. V was trimmed by 3 bases and J by 6 bases, leaving 6 bases between them. Germline V gene lookup returns CDR1 SEHNR and CDR2 FQNEAQ (reference sequence). The CDR3 sequence is 13 residues long. The CDR3 nucleotides read TGTGCCAGCAGCTTGCAGTCTAATTCACCCCTCCACTTT. Translating gives CASSLQSNSPLHF.

The chain's CDR3 is CASRVRIGLGSEQYF. The CDR3 nucleotides read TGTGCCAGCAGGGTTCGGATAGGGCTTGGATCCGAGCAGTACTTC. V and J are TRBV7-2 and TRBJ2-7, with D unresolved. There are 15 residues in the CDR3. The germline gives CDR1 SGHTA, CDR2 FQGNSA. The germline V and J ends were trimmed by 6 bases and 6 bases, with 21 bases remaining between them.